This T cell receptor beta chain was profiled in a study of regulatory T cells in long-lasting Graves disease. This clonotype was observed at least ten times. V lost 3 bases to trimming and J lost 0 bases, with 11 bases between them. Germline CDR1 reads LGHDT; CDR2 reads YNNKEL (reference sequence). This CDR3 has 15 residues. Sequencing libraries for TCR beta were prepared with iRepertoire HTBI primers and Arm-PCR of CDR3 regions. In TCRdb, the multiplex PCR reads were re-called with MiXCR into one record per CDR3 protein. This sample has approximately 360,000 distinct CDR3 sequences, with about an eighth found just once. Stated time point: newly diagnosed GD, antithyroid drugs for less than 3 months. RNA isolated from PBMCs was used to make the TCR library. These data also featured in a second study, about T cells in Graves' hyperthyroidism and ophthalmopathy.

The sequence was obtained from a woman between 18 and 29 years old with Graves disease. Here the sequenced sample was peripheral blood mononuclear cells (PBMCs), taken at new diagnosis, from a patient treated with antithyroid drugs. The rearrangement uses TRBV3-1 and TRBJ1-1, with unresolved D. CDR3: CASSQRAIMNTEAFF. As DNA, the CDR3 is TGTGCCAGCAGCCAGAGAGCAATTATGAACACTGAAGCTTTCTTT.